A single sample gave rise to the 10 T cell receptor beta chains below, sequenced in a study of blood T cell repertoires in COVID-19. Some clones are missing from TCRdb's copy, which holds only in-frame ones; the method was immunoSEQ multiplex PCR. The sample lists under 300,000 clones, approximately 80% occurring once. Sequencing used peripheral blood. These receptors were obtained from a woman aged 18-29 years with acute or convalescent COVID-19.

V and J are TRBV19 and TRBJ2-3; D possibly corresponds to TRBD2 (6 bases). V lost 1 base and J lost 1, with 15 bases in between. The CDR3 covers 17 residues. The germline V gene has CDR1 LNHDA and CDR2 SQIVND (reference sequence). The CDR3 here is CASSIALLADGTDTQYF. CDR3 DNA: TGTGCCAGTAGTATAGCGTTACTAGCCGACGGCACAGATACGCAGTATTTT.

The chain combines TRBV10-3 with TRBJ2-3; D remains ambiguous. Per the germline V gene, CDR1 is ENHRY and CDR2 is SYGVKD. The CDR3 length is 13 residues. Deletions cut 4 bases from V and 6 bases from J, with 11 bases between. The CDR3 DNA is TGTGCCATCAGTGGTGAGCGTGATGATACGCAGTATTTT. Protein: CAISGERDDTQYF.

This sequence joins TRBV6-4 and TRBJ2-7; D uncertain. The CDR3 loop spans 17 amino acids. The germline V gene encodes CDR1 MRHNA and CDR2 SNTAGT. Between the trimmed V and J ends, which lost 0 bases and 2 bases, there was a span of 17 bases. The CDR3 loop reads CASSDSRLVEETYEQYF. DNA for the CDR3: TGTGCCAGCAGTGACTCGAGGCTTGTTGAAGAAACCTACGAGCAGTACTTC.

The chain has TRBV30 and TRBJ2-5; tentative D call: TRBD2 (5 bases). Germline CDR1 is GTSNPN and CDR2 is SVGIG (reference sequence). V shed 5 bases and J shed 0 bases, with 16 bases lying between them. The CDR3 covers 15 residues. The CDR3 spells CAWESGRGYQETQYF. Here the CDR3 DNA reads TGTGCCTGGGAGAGTGGTAGAGGGTACCAAGAGACCCAGTACTTC. Combining the CDR3 with reference TRBV30 and TRBJ2-5 gives the whole variable domain SQTIHQWPATLVQPVGSPLSLECTVEGTSNPNLYWYRQAAGRGLQLLFYSVGIGQISSEVPQNLSASRPQDRQFILSSKKLLLSDSGFYLCAWESGRGYQETQYFGPGTRLLVL.

Written as DNA, the CDR3 is TGTGCCAGCAGCTTACCTCGGGGGGGTGGTGAAAAACTGTTTTTT. It encodes CASSLPRGGGEKLFF. The rearrangement uses TRBV11-2 and TRBJ1-4; perhaps TRBD1 as D (5 bases). The V and J ends lost 2 bases and 7 bases respectively, with 14 bases between them. This CDR3 comprises 15 residues. Germline CDR1 SGHAT, CDR2 FQNNGV. The whole variable domain, filled in from reference TRBV11-2 and TRBJ1-4, reads EAGVAQSPRYKIIEKRQSVAFWCNPISGHATLYWYQQILGQGPKLLIQFQNNGVVDDSQLPKDRFSAERLKGVDSTLKIQPAKLEDSAVYLCASSLPRGGGEKLFFGSGTQLSVL.

This clone occurred many times. The chain joins TRBV10-3 to TRBJ2-1; 10 nucleotides agree with TRBD2. With V trimmed by 10 bases and J by 6 bases, 9 bases remained unmatched. The germline V gene has CDR1 ENHRY and CDR2 SYGVKD. CDR3 length equals 14 residues. CDR3 bases: TGTGCCACCAGGTCTAGCGGGAGACCCAATGAGCAGTTCTTC. It encodes CATRSSGRPNEQFF.

This clone appeared once. CDR3 region: CASSYQTSGPYEQYF. Written as DNA, the CDR3 is TGTGCCAGCAGTTACCAGACTAGCGGCCCGTACGAGCAGTACTTC. The J gene is TRBJ2-7, the V gene TRBV6-5; the match to TRBD2 covers 9 bases. CDR1 and CDR2 (germline): MNHEY, SVGAGI. This CDR3 is 15 amino acids long. Germline trimming cut 2 bases from V and 4 bases from J; bases unmatched to any gene: 6.

V gene TRBV5-4 combines with J gene TRBJ2-3; 7 bases are a match to TRBD1. In germline, CDR1 is SGHNT, CDR2 YYREEE (reference sequence). The V segment lost 3 bases and the J segment 6 bases; nucleotides outside the gene matches: 10. The CDR3 has 15 residues. The CDR3 bases are TGTGCCAGCAGCTCGCCAGACAGGGCGGAGGATACGCAGTATTTT. Translated: CASSSPDRAEDTQYF.

This clone was found once. V usage is TRBV15 and J usage is TRBJ2-1, with 13 bases that match TRBD2. Trimming removed 3 bases from V and 3 bases from J; junction bases left unmatched: 14. Germline CDR1 is LNHNV and CDR2 is YYDKDF (reference sequence). The CDR3 spans 20 residues. The CDR3 spells CATSRSSELGLAGVYNEQFF. CDR3 nucleotide sequence: TGTGCCACCAGCAGGTCCTCCGAGCTAGGACTAGCGGGAGTCTACAATGAGCAGTTCTTC.

This clone was observed once. V is TRBV19 and J is TRBJ2-7; 8 bases are a match to TRBD1. Germline V gene lookup returns CDR1 LNHDA and CDR2 SQIVND (reference sequence). The CDR3 is 15 residues long. V lost 0 bases to trimming and J lost 7 bases; unmatched junction nucleotides: 8. The DNA of the CDR3 is TGTGCCAGTAGTATAGATCCAGGGGGCGCGAGGGAGCAGTACTTC. Residues: CASSIDPGGAREQYF. The full variable domain, in which reference TRBV19 and TRBJ2-7 provide the parts outside the CDR3, is DGGITQSPKYLFRKEGQNVTLSCEQNLNHDAMYWYRQDPGQGLRLIYYSQIVNDFQKGDIAEGYSVSREKKESFPLTVTSAQKNPTAFYLCASSIDPGGAREQYFGPGTRLTVT.